This passage covers 14 T cell receptor beta chains from one sample sequenced in a study of CD8 T cells in Susac syndrome. The RNA, roughly 0.5 to 1 ug, was put through reverse transcription using random hexamers. From the immunoSEQ multiplex PCR reads, TCRdb called clonotypes with MiXCR, one entry per CDR3 protein. The sample has 20,000 to 25,000 distinct CDR3 sequences, just under 95% seen once. What was sequenced was CD8+ T cells from PBMCs. The receptors originated from a human donor in good health.

The genes are TRBV10-3 and TRBJ1-6, with no clear D. Germline V gene data show CDR1 as ENHRY and CDR2 as SYGVKD. The CDR3 contains 13 residues. The V end was cut by 2 bases, the J end by 14 bases, with 13 bases between. CDR3: CAISEGVVASLHF. CDR3 coding DNA: TGTGCCATCAGTGAGGGAGTCGTGGCGTCCCTCCACTTT.

The count of this clonotype is one. The chain has TRBV9 and TRBJ2-1; D is ambiguous. Germline loops: CDR1 SGDLS, CDR2 YYNGEE. The CDR3 extends over 12 amino acids. V dropped 3 bases and J dropped 8 bases, with 9 bases sitting between them. The CDR3 sequence: CASSEKWDEQFF. CDR3 bases: TGTGCCAGCAGCGAAAAATGGGATGAGCAGTTCTTC. The full variable domain, rest sourced from reference TRBV9 and TRBJ2-1, is DSGVTQTPKHLITATGQRVTLRCSPRSGDLSVYWYQQSLDQGLQFLIQYYNGEERAKGNILERFSAQQFPDLHSELNLSSLELGDSALYFCASSEKWDEQFFGPGTRLTVL.

The chain carries TRBV29-1 and TRBJ2-1, with no clear D. Germline V gives CDR1 SQVTM, CDR2 ANQGSEA. The CDR3 runs to 13 residues. V shed 8 bases and J shed 4 bases, with 15 bases lying between them. Here the CDR3 DNA reads TGCAGCCTCCGCGGTCCGAGATACAATGAGCAGTTCTTC. Its translation is CSLRGPRYNEQFF.

A single count supports this clonotype. The chain joins TRBV14 to TRBJ2-7; D is perhaps TRBD1 (6 bases). The CDR3 length is 15 residues. In germline, CDR1 is SGHDN, CDR2 FVKESK. V was trimmed by 2 bases and J by 2 bases, leaving 13 bases between them. The CDR3 DNA is TGTGCCAGCAGCCAACGGACAGTAGTGGCCTACGAGCAGTACTTC. Residues: CASSQRTVVAYEQYF.

The gene calls are TRBV20-1 and TRBJ2-7; D might be TRBD1 (5 bases). Germline V gene sequence: CDR1 DFQATT, CDR2 SNEGSKA (reference sequence). V lost 1 base and J lost 0, with 13 bases in between. This CDR3 comprises 15 residues. CDR3 bases: TGCAGTGCTAGAGTGCAGGGATTCCCCTCCTACGAGCAGTACTTC. Its protein is CSARVQGFPSYEQYF.

The gene calls are TRBV5-1 and TRBJ1-4; 9 bases match TRBD1. V shed 4 bases, J shed 7 bases, and the junction held 5 bases outside the gene matches. The CDR3 runs 14 residues. Germline lookup yields CDR1 SGHRS and CDR2 YFSETQ. For the CDR3, the DNA is TGCGCCAGCAGCGAGACAGGGGGAAGTGAAAAACTGTTTTTT. Its protein product is CASSETGGSEKLFF.

The chain joins TRBV7-8 to TRBJ2-6; tentative D call: TRBD1 (5 bases). The germline V gene encodes CDR1 SGHVS and CDR2 FQNEAQ. Between the trimmed V and J ends, which lost 2 bases and 3 bases, there was a span of 17 bases. This CDR3 spans 18 amino acids. In nucleotides, the CDR3 is TGTGCCAGCAGCTTATACGCCAGGGTAGTAGATGGGGCCAACGTCCTGACTTTC. This encodes CASSLYARVVDGANVLTF.

The sample holds one count of this clonotype. The J gene is TRBJ1-2, the V gene TRBV6-2 or TRBV6-3; D ambiguous. CDR3 length: 15 amino acids. Trimming stripped 2 bases from V and 4 bases from J, with 14 bases between. Germline loops: CDR1 MNHEY, CDR2 SVGEGT. The CDR3 loop is CASSYPADGVYGYTF. The CDR3 nucleotides are TGTGCCAGCAGTTACCCCGCGGACGGGGTCTATGGCTACACCTTC.

CDR3 DNA: TGCGCCAGCAGCCAGCGAACAGGAATGGCTTTCTTT. Translated, it gives CASSQRTGMAFF. This chain uses TRBV4-1 with TRBJ1-1, with D possibly TRBD1 on 5 matching bases. The CDR3 is made up of 12 amino acids. V lost 3 bases to trimming and J lost 11 bases, with 13 bases between them. Looked up from germline, CDR1 is MGHRA and CDR2 is YSYEKL.

The V call is TRBV9, the J call TRBJ2-7; no clear D. V lost 0 bases to trimming and J lost 0 bases, with 10 bases between them. This CDR3 is built from 15 residues. Germline CDR1 and CDR2: SGDLS and YYNGEE. The CDR3 nucleotides are TGTGCCAGCAGCGTAGAACGGGTTTTCTCCTACGAGCAGTACTTC. The encoded protein is CASSVERVFSYEQYF.

V usage is TRBV4-3 and J usage is TRBJ2-2, with 9 bases identical to TRBD2. V lost 2 bases and J lost 7; bases outside the gene matches: 8. The germline V gene encodes CDR1 LGHNA and CDR2 YSLEER. This CDR3 region has 16 residues. In nucleotides, the CDR3 is TGCGCCAGCAGCCAAACGGCGGGGGGGCCGGGCGGGGAGCTGTTTTTT. Protein product: CASSQTAGGPGGELFF.

The genes are TRBV2 and TRBJ2-2; no clear D. The ends were cut back, 3 bases at V and 6 bases at J, with 14 bases in the middle. The CDR3 totals 15 residues. Germline CDR1 reads SNHLY; CDR2 reads FYNNEI. The CDR3: CASSESSPLAGELFF. CDR3 bases: TGTGCCAGCAGTGAGTCCTCTCCACTCGCCGGGGAGCTGTTTTTT.

This rearrangement joins TRBV7-9 to TRBJ2-6; D is unclear. There are 14 residues in the CDR3. Germline-derived CDR1 and CDR2 are SEHNR and FQNEAQ (reference sequence). Trimming took 3 bases from V and 4 from J, leaving 7 bases between them. This CDR3 reads CASSFPAGANVLTF. CDR3 nucleotides: TGTGCCAGCAGCTTCCCGGCCGGGGCCAACGTCCTGACTTTC.

The chain carries TRBV7-6 and TRBJ2-5, with TRBD2 matching over 13 bases. Germline loops: CDR1 SGHVS, CDR2 FNYEAQ. This CDR3 contains 17 residues. V shed 5 bases and J 1 base; nucleotides not matched to a gene: 7. In nucleotides, the CDR3 is TGTGCCAGCAGCCCACGGACTAGCGGGGGCCTCCAAGAGACCCAGTACTTC. This translates into CASSPRTSGGLQETQYF.